This T cell receptor (beta chain) appears in the sequencing data of a study of naive CD8 T cells in extremely preterm neonates. Study-wide results and caveats: Compared with older groups, preterm CDR3s were shorter, with fewer N additions and less trimming. The authors flagged variable productive template counts in preterm samples.

Germline CDR1 and CDR2: MNHEY and SMNVEV (reference sequence). Trimming removed 1 base from V and 0 bases from J; junction bases left unmatched: 5. This CDR3 spans 16 amino acids. Profiled with immunoSEQ multiplex PCR; TCRdb holds only in-frame clones, not every one. The sample shows thousands of clones, 95% to 97% of them seen only once. In regard to this clone: Its antigen is currently unknown.

Blood donors were healthy children aged about 15-56 months and healthy nonsmoking adults. The sample taken for sequencing was naive CD8+ T cells from blood. This chain uses TRBV27 with TRBJ1-2; 7 positions match TRBD1. The sequence was obtained from a human donor in good health. CDR3 sequence (DNA): TGTGCCAGCAGTTTATTACCCGGGACAGCTAACTATGGCTACACCTTC. Protein sequence: CASSLLPGTANYGYTF.